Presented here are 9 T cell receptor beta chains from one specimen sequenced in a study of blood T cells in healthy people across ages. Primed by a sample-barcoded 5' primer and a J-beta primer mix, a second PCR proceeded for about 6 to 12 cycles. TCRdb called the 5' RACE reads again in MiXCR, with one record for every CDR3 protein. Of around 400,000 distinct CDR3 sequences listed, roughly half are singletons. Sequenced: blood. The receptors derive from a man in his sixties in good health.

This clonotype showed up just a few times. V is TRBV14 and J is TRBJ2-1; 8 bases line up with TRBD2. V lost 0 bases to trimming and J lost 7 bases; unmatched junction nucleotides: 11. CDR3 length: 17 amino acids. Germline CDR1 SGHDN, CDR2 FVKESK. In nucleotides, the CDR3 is TGTGCCAGCAGCCAAGATGTGCCGGGGGGGCCTAGGAATGAGCAGTTCTTC. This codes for CASSQDVPGGPRNEQFF.

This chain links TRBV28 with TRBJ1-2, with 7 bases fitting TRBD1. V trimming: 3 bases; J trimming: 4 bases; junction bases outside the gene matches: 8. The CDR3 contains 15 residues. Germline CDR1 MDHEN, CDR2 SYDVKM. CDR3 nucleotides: TGTGCCAGCAGTTTGAGCAGGGGGAAAGGCTATGGCTACACCTTC. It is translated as CASSLSRGKGYGYTF.

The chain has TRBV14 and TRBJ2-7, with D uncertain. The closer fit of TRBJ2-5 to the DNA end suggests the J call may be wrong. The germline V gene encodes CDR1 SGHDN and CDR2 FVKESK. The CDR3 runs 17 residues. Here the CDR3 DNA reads TGTGCCAGCAGCCCGATGGGATCCAACGCTGCGTTTGAGACCCAGTACTTC. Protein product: CASSPMGSNAAFETQYF.

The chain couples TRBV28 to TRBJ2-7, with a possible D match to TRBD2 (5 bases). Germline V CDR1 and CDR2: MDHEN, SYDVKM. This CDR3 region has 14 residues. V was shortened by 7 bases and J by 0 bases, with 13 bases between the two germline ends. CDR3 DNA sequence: TGTGCCAGCACCAGAGGGATAACCTCCTACGAGCAGTACTTC. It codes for CASTRGITSYEQYF.

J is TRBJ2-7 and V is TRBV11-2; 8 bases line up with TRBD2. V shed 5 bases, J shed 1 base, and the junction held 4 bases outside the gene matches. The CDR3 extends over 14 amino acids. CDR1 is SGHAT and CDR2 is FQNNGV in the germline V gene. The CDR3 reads CASSRGGASYEQYF. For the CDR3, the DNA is TGTGCCAGCAGCCGGGGGGGGGCGTCCTACGAGCAGTACTTC.

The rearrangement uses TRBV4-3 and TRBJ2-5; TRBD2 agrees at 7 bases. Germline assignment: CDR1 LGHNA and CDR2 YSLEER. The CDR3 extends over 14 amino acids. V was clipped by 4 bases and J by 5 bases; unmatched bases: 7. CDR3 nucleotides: TGCGCCAGCAGCCTGGGACTATCTGGGGAGACCCAGTACTTC. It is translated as CASSLGLSGETQYF.

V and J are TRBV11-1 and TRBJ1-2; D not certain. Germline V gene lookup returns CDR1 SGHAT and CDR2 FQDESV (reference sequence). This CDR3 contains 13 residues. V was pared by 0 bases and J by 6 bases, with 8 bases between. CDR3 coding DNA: TGTGCCAGCAGCTTAGCGCTTGGAGATGGCTACACCTTC. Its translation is CASSLALGDGYTF. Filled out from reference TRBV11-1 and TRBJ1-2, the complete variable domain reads EAEVAQSPRYKITEKSQAVAFWCDPISGHATLYWYRQILGQGPELLVQFQDESVVDDSQLPKDRFSAERLKGVDSTLKIQPAELGDSAMYLCASSLALGDGYTFGSGTRLTVV.

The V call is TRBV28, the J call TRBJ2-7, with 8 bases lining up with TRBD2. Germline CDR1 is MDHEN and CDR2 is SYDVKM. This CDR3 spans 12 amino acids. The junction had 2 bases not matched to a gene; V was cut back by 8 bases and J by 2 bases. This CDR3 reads CASRGGAYEQYF. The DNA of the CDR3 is TGTGCCAGCCGGGGGGGGGCCTACGAGCAGTACTTC.

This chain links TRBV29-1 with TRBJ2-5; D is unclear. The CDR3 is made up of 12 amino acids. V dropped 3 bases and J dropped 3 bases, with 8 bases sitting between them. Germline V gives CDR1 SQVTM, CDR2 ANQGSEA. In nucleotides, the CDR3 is TGCAGCGTTGATGCAGCCGAAGAGACCCAGTACTTC. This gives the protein CSVDAAEETQYF.